Listed below are T cell receptor beta chains from one sample, sequenced in a study of OX40 agonist ivuxolimab in advanced cancers. This table comes from immunoSEQ multiplex PCR, and its TCRdb copy is limited to in-frame clones, with some not included. The sample lists over 65,000 clones, around 84% seen once, with around 6% in the top ten. This specimen consisted of CD4+ or CD8+ T cells sorted from blood, obtained in a trial of the OX40 agonist ivuxolimab. These receptors were obtained from an adult with an advanced solid tumor such as melanoma, head and neck, liver or kidney cancer. The CDR3 runs from the conserved cysteine through the conserved F or W. Only part of the rows carry a size: once, few, many, or a class if the clone is expanded.

clone size	J gene	V gene	CDR3 protein
-	TRBJ2-1	TRBV9	CASSAYSGTGPYNEQFF
once	TRBJ2-7	TRBV7-9	CASKIGNSYEQYF
-	TRBJ2-7	TRBV10-2	CASSQGAGYEQYF
-	TRBJ2-1	TRBV18	CASSPQQESSYNEQFF
-	TRBJ1-4	TRBV25-1	CAGSEAPRTGSEKLFF
-	TRBJ1-2	TRBV7-9	CASSLGGLQANYGYTF
-	TRBJ2-1	TRBV9	CASSALDLYNEQFF
once	TRBJ1-2	TRBV10-2	CASRPGQGSYGYTF
-	TRBJ1-2	TRBV6-5	CASSYSNRGYYGYTF
-	TRBJ2-1	TRBV7-3	CASSLIPTVYNEQFF
-	TRBJ2-7	TRBV6-1	CASSEAWGGQGYEQYF
-	TRBJ2-7	TRBV7-8	CASSSGPGLASRSEQYF
few	TRBJ2-5	TRBV7-7	CASSPRSFGGETQYF
few	TRBJ2-5	TRBV7-2	CASSRQGQETQYF
-	TRBJ1-4	TRBV6-5	CASSLGGMREKLFF
-	TRBJ2-5	TRBV5-4	CASSLLGRGSETQYF
few	TRBJ1-5	TRBV27	CASSSLNSNQPQHF
-	TRBJ2-5	TRBV19	CASSISPGGVVETQYF
-	TRBJ2-1	TRBV21-1	CASRPTEGGGYNEQFF
-	TRBJ1-5	TRBV6-5	CASSRDRAINQPQHF
-	TRBJ2-3	TRBV18	CASSPSKADTQYF
-	TRBJ1-1	TRBV19	CASSTRTSLNTEAFF
-	TRBJ2-3	TRBV7-9	CASSTTGGSTDTQYF
-	TRBJ1-1	TRBV27	CASSSSQRGTEAFF
-	TRBJ2-2	TRBV7-9	CASSSTGNTGELFF
once	TRBJ2-3	TRBV2	CASRPQRGGPDTQYF
-	TRBJ1-2	TRBV5-1	CASSLRTTGYGYTF
-	TRBJ1-1	TRBV18	CASSPRPNEAFF
-	TRBJ2-1	TRBV2	CASRDGAYNEQFF
-	TRBJ2-7	TRBV7-2	CASSSPNWEQYF
-	TRBJ1-4	TRBV9	CASSVADRVNEKLFF
-	TRBJ1-6	TRBV5-6	CASSLRGKSSNSPLHF
-	TRBJ2-1	TRBV27	CASRGGGEQFF
-	TRBJ1-5	TRBV27	CASVGPQHF
once	TRBJ1-3	TRBV25-1	CASSAGPNELNTIYF
few	TRBJ2-3	TRBV30	CAWSISGGDTQYF
-	TRBJ2-6	TRBV18	CASSLSQGASAGANVLTF
-	TRBJ1-1	TRBV4-3	CASSPDRGMNTEAFF
-	TRBJ1-3	TRBV19	CATYHLGDGNTIYF
-	TRBJ1-5	TRBV19	CASSIEDNQPQHF
-	TRBJ2-1	TRBV11-1	CASSLSGLLGNNEQFF
-	TRBJ1-2	TRBV11-3	CASSWTGEGYTF
-	TRBJ1-3	TRBV5-1	CASSPLVGSGNTIYF
-	TRBJ2-7	TRBV7-2	CASSVRQGGNYEQYF
-	TRBJ1-4	TRBV5-1	CASTSGAGREKLFF
once	TRBJ1-2	TRBV5-6	CASSLQYGYTF